Listed below are T cell receptor beta chains from one sample, sequenced in a study of Graves' ophthalmopathy and Graves' hyperthyroidism. TCRdb re-analysed the multiplex PCR reads in MiXCR, keeping a single row per CDR3 protein. In the table there are 500,000 to 800,000 distinct CDR3 sequences, roughly 39% of which are singletons. Sequencing used peripheral blood. The receptors come from an adult man with Graves' ophthalmopathy. Both conserved end residues are part of each CDR3. Fields, in order: V gene, CDR3 protein.

TRBV7-9,CASSPGENEKLFF
TRBV7-3,CASRQTGVAEAFF
TRBV10-3,CAISAAGTGDSSYEQYF
TRBV29-1,CSVLGQQPPYGYTF
TRBV9,CASSGDRFNSPLHF
TRBV19,CAWSVRTSGRSGEQYF
TRBV25-1,CASRWTGNLGEQYF
TRBV12-5,CASGAERPEAFF
TRBV7-8,CASSGSGRGTGELFF
TRBV20-1,CSATGTSEGGELFF
TRBV10-3,CAIKEASGHSYEQYF
TRBV9,CASSASVRSGRGGTQYF
TRBV5-1,CASSQWTGSDYGYTF
TRBV10-3,CASKQTGDSLNQPQHF
TRBV20-1,CSAQLGGTNTGELFF
TRBV20-1,CSAGTGDSPLHF
TRBV10-3,CAIQTDQAANYGYTF
TRBV5-6,CASSVDSSPYEQYF
TRBV25-1,CASSGEVAGETQYF
TRBV5-1,CASSLVAGPNYGYTF
TRBV29-1,CSVPTQAYGYTF
TRBV9,CASSPRDRVGEQYF